The sequence of this T cell receptor beta chain was determined in a study of blood T cell repertoires in COVID-19 (dated by TCRdb to the early 2020s). Looking at the study overall: The collaborator samples originated in the United States, Italy and Spain and spanned the acute and convalescent phases of COVID-19. The samples were drawn from two sources: the first 160 participants of the ongoing ImmuneRACE study, and some 1,300 subjects contributed by 6 global collaborators. Deeply sampled blood TCRbeta repertoires from subjects exposed to, actively infected with, or recovered from COVID-19 were included in the dataset. Sample metadata almost always included a de-identified subject ID, COVID-19 status, age in years and sex. Where HLA class I and class II types were available, the types were taken from metadata supplied by the sample provider, not from assay-based typing. The material from the prospective study consisted of cDNA or gDNA derived from T cells, B-cell-depleted T cells, or PBMCs. The repertoires were released in a freely available public database intended as a resource for research on the immune response to SARS-CoV-2.

Collaborating institutions collected whole blood in K2EDTA tubes following their own protocols. For TCRbeta analysis, collaborators shipped samples as frozen whole blood, isolated PBMCs, or DNA extracted from either of those sample types. TCRbeta CDR3 regions were amplified from genomic DNA by means of the immunoSEQ Assay, a bias-controlled multiplex PCR. For the original study's pipeline: The number of nucleated cells in each sample was estimated from the amplification of reference gene primers within the assay. Sequence reads were collapsed and filtered to measure the absolute abundance of every unique TCRbeta CDR3 rearrangement. For each sample, productive Simpson clonality was calculated as the square root of Simpson's diversity index across productive rearrangements. TCRdb took over this immuneACCESS table, retaining in-frame rearrangements with V and J assigned. Such tables are incomplete; in checked studies, under half of the missing clones stem from an unresolved V gene, and the remainder is unexplained. V, J and clone size derive from that table, while D and trimming were established from the DNA sequence. A total of approximately 82,000 clones appear in this sample, approximately 78% of them only once. About 35% of the sample goes to the ten largest clones.

This clone was seen just once. What antigen it recognizes has not been identified. No base quality values were provided; no much bigger clone lies one nucleotide off. Overall study outcomes, separate from this receptor: The amount of clinical and demographic metadata varied by source and participant and was provided uncurated.

The sequencing input was peripheral blood. The receptor was derived from a woman in her 70s with acute or convalescent COVID-19.

Here is the DNA: TGTGCCAGTAGCCCCGGGAGCCCAGCCTCTGGGGCCAACGTCCTGACTTTC. Protein translation: CASSPGSPASGANVLTF. The rearranged segments are TRBV19 and TRBJ2-6; the D region possibly corresponds to TRBD2 (6 bases align). V drops 6 bases and J drops 0 bases, leaving 15 bases in between. CDR1 and CDR2, per the germline V gene (reference sequence), are LNHDA and SQIVND. From the cysteine up to the phenylalanine, the CDR3 has a length of 17 residues. Only the CDR3 DNA is retained, 51 bases long and in frame from the first base.